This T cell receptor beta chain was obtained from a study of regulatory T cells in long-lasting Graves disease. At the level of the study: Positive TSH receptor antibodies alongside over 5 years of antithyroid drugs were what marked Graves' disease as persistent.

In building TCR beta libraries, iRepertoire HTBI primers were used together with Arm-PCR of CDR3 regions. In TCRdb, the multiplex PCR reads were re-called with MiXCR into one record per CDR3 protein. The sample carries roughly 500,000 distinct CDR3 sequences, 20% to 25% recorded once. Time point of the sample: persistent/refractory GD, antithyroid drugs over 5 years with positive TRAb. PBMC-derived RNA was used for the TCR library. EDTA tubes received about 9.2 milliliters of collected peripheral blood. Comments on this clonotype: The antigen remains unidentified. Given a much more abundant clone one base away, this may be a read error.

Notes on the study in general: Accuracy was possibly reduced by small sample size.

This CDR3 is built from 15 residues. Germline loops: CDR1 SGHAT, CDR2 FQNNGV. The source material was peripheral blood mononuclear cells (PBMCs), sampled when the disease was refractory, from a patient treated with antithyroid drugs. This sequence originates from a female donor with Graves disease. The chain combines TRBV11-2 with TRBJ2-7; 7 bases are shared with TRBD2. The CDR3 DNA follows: TGTGCCAACAGCTTAGTGGAGCGGGGTTCCTACGAGCAGTACTTC. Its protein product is CANSLVERGSYEQYF. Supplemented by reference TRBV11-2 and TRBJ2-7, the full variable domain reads EAGVAQSPRYKIIEKRQSVAFWCNPISGHATLYWYQQILGQGPKLLIQFQNNGVVDDSQLPKDRFSAERLKGVDSTLKIQPAKLEDSAVYLCANSLVERGSYEQYFGPGTRLTVT.